The 23 T cell receptor beta chains listed next were all sequenced from one sample in a study of blood T cell repertoires in COVID-19. The assay was immunoSEQ multiplex PCR, and TCRdb's table has in-frame clones only and misses some. Of roughly 250,000 clones listed, 84% are singletons. The sequenced material came from peripheral blood. These receptors all stem from a human donor in a cohort sampled during active COVID-19.

The V and J genes are TRBV28 and TRBJ2-3; 14 positions match TRBD2. J lost 6 bases, V lost 6 bases, and 11 bases had no gene match. The CDR3 totals 17 residues. Germline V gene lookup returns CDR1 MDHEN and CDR2 SYDVKM. Written as DNA, the CDR3 is TGTGCCAGCAGGGATAGGACTAGCGGGGGGTACTTGGATACGCAGTATTTT. This gives the protein CASRDRTSGGYLDTQYF.

This clone was detected only a few times. The rearrangement links TRBV12-5 to TRBJ2-3, with 9 bases identical to TRBD2. This CDR3 has 20 residues. Germline CDR1 and CDR2: LGHNT and FRNRAP. V was clipped by 0 bases and J by 0 bases; unmatched bases: 13. The CDR3 is CASGLVLWAASGASTDTQYF. As DNA, the CDR3 is TGTGCTAGTGGTTTGGTACTATGGGCGGCTAGCGGGGCTAGCACAGATACGCAGTATTTT.

V is TRBV19 and J is TRBJ2-3; TRBD2 agrees at 12 bases. Germline CDR1 reads LNHDA; CDR2 reads SQIVND (reference sequence). V shed 3 bases and J 0 bases; nucleotides not matched to a gene: 16. The CDR3 length is 21 residues. The CDR3: CASSIITATYGTSGSTDTQYF. CDR3 coding DNA: TGTGCCAGTAGTATCATAACAGCCACTTACGGGACTAGCGGGAGCACAGATACGCAGTATTTT.

The rearrangement uses TRBV6-4 and TRBJ1-3, with 7 bases that match TRBD1. Germline values: CDR1 MRHNA, CDR2 SNTAGT. The CDR3 consists of 16 residues. V dropped 0 bases and J dropped 8; count of bases not matched to a gene: 10. CDR3 residues: CASSDSQGQKADTIYF. The CDR3 nucleotides are TGTGCCAGCAGTGACTCGCAGGGACAGAAGGCGGACACCATATATTTT.

This rearrangement joins TRBV15 to TRBJ2-7, with TRBD1 matching over 9 bases. Trimming removed 3 bases from V and 4 bases from J; junction bases left unmatched: 10. There are 16 residues in the CDR3. Per germline, CDR1 LNHNV and CDR2 YYDKDF (reference sequence). The CDR3 spells CATSRHPGTGSYEQYF. CDR3 sequence (DNA): TGTGCCACCAGCAGGCATCCCGGGACAGGGTCGTACGAGCAGTACTTC.

This clone was counted a single time. The genes are TRBV4-3 and TRBJ1-2; 7 bases agree with TRBD1. J was trimmed by 8 bases and V by 2 bases; bases with no gene match: 14. The germline gives CDR1 LGHNA, CDR2 YSLEER. The CDR3 spans 16 residues. CDR3 protein: CASSQPRGQQGGGYTF. CDR3 DNA sequence: TGCGCCAGCAGCCAACCCCGAGGGCAGCAGGGGGGAGGCTACACCTTC.

The chain is built from TRBV4-2 and TRBJ2-2; TRBD1 is a possible D gene (7 bases). In germline, CDR1 is LGHNA, CDR2 YNFKEQ. The CDR3 loop spans 15 amino acids. Trimming pared 3 bases from V and 3 bases from J, leaving 11 bases between. The CDR3 sequence: CASSQQGGYTGELFF. CDR3 nucleotide sequence: TGTGCCAGCAGCCAGCAGGGGGGCTACACCGGGGAGCTGTTTTTT.

CDR3 nucleotides: TGTGCCAGCAGCGCCCTGCTGAGTCCCCAGGCTGGAGATACGCAGTATTTT. It encodes CASSALLSPQAGDTQYF. V usage is TRBV9 and J usage is TRBJ2-3; D is unresolved. V was clipped by 3 bases and J by 5 bases, with 22 bases between them. The germline V gene has CDR1 SGDLS and CDR2 YYNGEE. The CDR3 runs 17 residues.

The chain links TRBV5-4 to TRBJ2-5; TRBD2 is a possible D gene (5 bases). This CDR3 region has 14 residues. V was clipped by 4 bases and J by 3 bases, with 13 bases between them. Germline CDR1 reads SGHNT; CDR2 reads YYREEE (reference sequence). CDR3 DNA sequence: TGTGCCAGCAGCGCCGCCACTAGTAAAGAGACCCAGTACTTC. Protein product: CASSAATSKETQYF.

The chain employs TRBV27 and TRBJ2-1, with 13 nucleotides matching TRBD2. CDR3 length: 16 amino acids. Germline trimming cut 4 bases from V and 8 bases from J; bases unmatched to any gene: 8. Per germline, CDR1 MNHEY and CDR2 SMNVEV (reference sequence). CDR3 nucleotide sequence: TGTGCCAGCAGTTCAGCAGGACTAGCGGGAGCCGATGAGCAGTTCTTC. Residues: CASSSAGLAGADEQFF.

The chain employs TRBV4-3 and TRBJ2-7; TRBD2 aligns across 8 bases. The CDR3 runs to 15 residues. Germline V gene data show CDR1 as LGHNA and CDR2 as YSLEER. V trimming: 1 base; J trimming: 3 bases; junction bases outside the gene matches: 5. The CDR3 DNA reads as TGCGCCAGCAGCCAAGGCTCTAGCGGGCACTACGAGCAGTACTTC. It translates to CASSQGSSGHYEQYF.

In its sample, this clone was seen once. DNA for the CDR3: TGTGCCAGCAGAGGGGGCAGCACAGATACGCAGTATTTT. Translated: CASRGGSTDTQYF. The chain has TRBV6-5 and TRBJ2-3; 7 positions agree with TRBD1. Unmatched junction bases numbered 0, after V lost 6 bases and J lost 0 bases. The germline gives CDR1 MNHEY, CDR2 SVGAGI. The CDR3 spans 13 residues.

J is TRBJ2-7 and V is TRBV7-6; D is possibly TRBD1 (8 bases). CDR1 and CDR2 (germline): SGHVS, FNYEAQ. This CDR3 contains 19 residues. V lost 4 bases and J lost 3, with 28 bases in between. The CDR3 here is CASSSYRGGSDMGIYEQYF. In nucleotides, the CDR3 is TGTGCCAGCAGCTCCTACAGGGGGGGCTCCGATATGGGGATCTACGAGCAGTACTTC. The full variable domain, completed using reference TRBV7-6 and TRBJ2-7, is GAGVSQSPRYKVTKRGQDVALRCDPISGHVSLYWYRQALGQGPEFLTYFNYEAQQDKSGLPNDRFSAERPEGSISTLTIQRTEQRDSAMYRCASSSYRGGSDMGIYEQYFGPGTRLTVT.

The chain recombines TRBV2 with TRBJ1-6; no reliable D call. Trimming removed 10 bases from V and 6 bases from J, with 16 bases in between. The germline gives CDR1 SNHLY, CDR2 FYNNEI. This CDR3 has 14 residues. The CDR3 loop reads CATIVGITNSPLHF. CDR3 nucleotides: TGTGCCACAATCGTCGGGATAACTAATTCACCCCTCCACTTT.

Only one count was recorded for this clone. The chain employs TRBV7-9 and TRBJ2-2; the D is unclear. The CDR3 extends over 14 amino acids. CDR1 is SEHNR and CDR2 is FQNEAQ in the germline V gene (reference sequence). Trimming took off 2 bases at V and 3 bases at J, with 7 bases between the two ends. CDR3 residues: CASSLFGDTGELFF. The CDR3 DNA sequence: TGTGCCAGCAGCTTATTCGGAGACACCGGGGAGCTGTTTTTT.

This clone was counted once. V and J are TRBV10-2 and TRBJ2-3, with 9 bases aligning to TRBD1. There are 17 residues in the CDR3. The germline CDR1 and CDR2 sequences are WSHSY and SAAADI. The ends lost 6 bases at V and 3 bases at J; junction bases unmatched: 13. CDR3 protein: CASRPAGQGIGTDTQYF. The CDR3, as DNA: TGCGCCAGCAGACCGGCGGGACAGGGAATAGGGACAGATACGCAGTATTTT.

The chain recombines TRBV11-2 with TRBJ1-2; no clear D. The V end lost 6 bases, the J end lost 0 bases, and 11 bases lay between the germline ends. CDR1 is SGHAT, CDR2 FQNNGV, per germline. The CDR3 sequence is 14 residues long. The CDR3 region has the DNA TGTGCCAGCAGATCCCTAAGATCTAACTATGGCTACACCTTC. It encodes CASRSLRSNYGYTF.

J is TRBJ1-1 and V is TRBV7-9, with 12 bases aligning to TRBD1. Germline V lookup: CDR1 SEHNR, CDR2 FQNEAQ (reference sequence). The CDR3 is made up of 18 amino acids. V shed 4 bases, J shed 3 bases, and the junction held 12 bases outside the gene matches. This CDR3 reads CASSSKDRDRGRDTEAFF. The CDR3 nucleotides are TGTGCCAGCAGCTCCAAAGACCGGGACAGGGGGCGCGACACTGAAGCTTTCTTT.

Of note for this clone: Being one base from a much bigger clone, this may be a read error. V usage is TRBV7-9 and J usage is TRBJ1-1, with 8 bases identical to TRBD1. The CDR3 is 14 amino acids. The V segment lost 3 bases and the J segment 1 base; nucleotides outside the gene matches: 1. Germline V gene data show CDR1 as SEHNR and CDR2 as FQNEAQ (reference sequence). CDR3 nucleotide sequence: TGTGCCAGCAGCTTCGGGACAGGGAACACTGAAGCTTTCTTT. This translates into CASSFGTGNTEAFF.

This clone was seen once. The same CDR3 can be traced to other DNA sequences in this sample. This sequence joins TRBV5-1 and TRBJ1-2, with 9 nucleotides matching TRBD1. Germline V lookup: CDR1 SGHRS, CDR2 YFSETQ. The junction had 3 bases not matched to a gene; V was cut back by 4 bases and J by 5 bases. CDR3 size: 13 residues. The CDR3 here is CASSQGQGYGYTF. The CDR3 DNA is TGCGCCAGCAGCCAGGGACAGGGATATGGCTACACCTTC. The full variable domain, in which reference TRBV5-1 and TRBJ1-2 provide the parts outside the CDR3, is KAGVTQTPRYLIKTRGQQVTLSCSPISGHRSVSWYQQTPGQGLQFLFEYFSETQRNKGNFPGRFSGRQFSNSRSEMNVSTLELGDSALYLCASSQGQGYGYTFGSGTRLTVV.

This chain connects TRBV5-1 to TRBJ2-1; D is unclear. CDR1 is SGHRS, CDR2 YFSETQ, per germline. V shed 0 bases and J shed 1 base, with 8 bases lying between them. The CDR3 is 15 amino acids. The CDR3 coding sequence is TGCGCCAGCAGCTTGGGTCAGGAATCCTACAATGAGCAGTTCTTC. Translation: CASSLGQESYNEQFF. The entire variable domain, with the rest obtained from reference TRBV5-1 and TRBJ2-1, is as follows: KAGVTQTPRYLIKTRGQQVTLSCSPISGHRSVSWYQQTPGQGLQFLFEYFSETQRNKGNFPGRFSGRQFSNSRSEMNVSTLELGDSALYLCASSLGQESYNEQFFGPGTRLTVL.

The chain links TRBV27 to TRBJ2-2, with TRBD2 identical over 7 bases. The germline V gene has CDR1 MNHEY and CDR2 SMNVEV (reference sequence). The CDR3 contains 16 residues. With 3 bases clipped from V and 1 base from J, the junction kept 5 bases outside the gene matches. The CDR3 sequence: CASSFWGGGNTGELFF. CDR3 coding DNA: TGTGCCAGCAGTTTTTGGGGGGGTGGGAACACCGGGGAGCTGTTTTTT.

The chain has TRBV7-8 and TRBJ2-2; 7 nucleotides agree with TRBD2. The CDR3 sequence is 15 residues long. The trim removed 5 bases at V and 2 bases at J, leaving 5 bases unmatched. The germline CDR1 and CDR2 sequences are SGHVS and FQNEAQ. CDR3 coding DNA: TGTGCCAGCAGCCCGCCGGGACTAAACACCGGGGAGCTGTTTTTT. It yields the protein CASSPPGLNTGELFF.